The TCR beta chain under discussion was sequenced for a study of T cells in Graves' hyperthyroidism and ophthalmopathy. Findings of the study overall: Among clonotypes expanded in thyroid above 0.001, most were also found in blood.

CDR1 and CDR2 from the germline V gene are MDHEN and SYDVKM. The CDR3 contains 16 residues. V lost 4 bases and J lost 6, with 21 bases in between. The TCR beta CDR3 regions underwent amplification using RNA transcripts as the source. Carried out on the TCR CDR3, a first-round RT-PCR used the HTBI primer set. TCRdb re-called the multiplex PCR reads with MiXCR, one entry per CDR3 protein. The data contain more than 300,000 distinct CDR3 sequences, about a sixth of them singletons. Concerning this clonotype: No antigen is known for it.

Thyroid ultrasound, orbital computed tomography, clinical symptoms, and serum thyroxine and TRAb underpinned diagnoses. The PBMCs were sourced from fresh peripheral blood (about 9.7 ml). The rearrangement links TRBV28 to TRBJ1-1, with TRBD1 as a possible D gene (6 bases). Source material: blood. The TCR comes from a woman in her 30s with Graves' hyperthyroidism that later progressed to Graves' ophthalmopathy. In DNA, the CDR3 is TGTGCCAGCAGTTCGCTGACAGGTCTCGCAAGCGCTGAAGCTTTCTTT. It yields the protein CASSSLTGLASAEAFF.